These 4 T cell receptor beta chains were sequenced from one sample in a study of blood T cell repertoires in COVID-19 (TCRdb year 2020). The method behind the library was the immunoSEQ multiplex PCR assay. Entries here come from immuneACCESS through TCRdb and include only in-frame sequences with V and J called. Some clones fail to appear in such tables; in the studies checked, an unresolved V gene covers under half of the shortfall, and the cause of the remainder is unknown. This sample lists fewer than 300,000 clones; roughly 88% were detected once. The ten top clones hold more than 3.5% of the sample. Sample: PBMCs or T cells enriched from blood (not recorded which). The receptor source for this set is a woman under 40 who had recovered from COVID-19.

This chain connects TRBV4-1 to TRBJ2-7, with TRBD2 matching 13 bases. The CDR3 has 18 amino acids. Germline V CDR1 and CDR2: MGHRA, YSYEKL. Losses at the gene ends were 1 base for V and 2 bases for J; bases not matched to a gene: 8. For the CDR3, the DNA is TGCGCCAGCAGCCAAGGCGGGTCCGGGACTAGCGGGACCTACGAGCAGTACTTC. Residues: CASSQGGSGTSGTYEQYF.

The CDR3 nucleotides read TGTGCCAGCAGCCGTGAGAGCATTAACACCGGGGAGCTGTTTTTT. Translating gives CASSRESINTGELFF. The chain recombines TRBV3-1 (or the pseudogene TRBV3-2) with TRBJ2-2; D uncertain. CDR3 size: 15 residues. Germline CDR1 reads LGHDT; CDR2 reads YNNKEL (reference sequence). Trimming took 4 bases from V and 2 from J, leaving 11 bases between them.

The chain has TRBV10-1 and TRBJ2-7; D remains ambiguous. This CDR3 has 13 amino acids. Germline CDR1 reads WNHNN; CDR2 reads SYGVQD (reference sequence). Trimming removed 4 bases at V and 3 bases at J, with 10 bases between. CDR3 loop: CASSVRPYYEQYF. The CDR3 nucleotides are TGCGCCAGCAGTGTCAGGCCTTACTACGAGCAGTACTTC.

The CDR3 sequence: CASSVGTQYNEQFF. CDR3 coding DNA: TGTGCCAGCAGCGTCGGGACACAGTACAATGAGCAGTTCTTC. The chain combines TRBV7-8 with TRBJ2-1, with D maybe TRBD1 (6 bases). The CDR3 extends over 14 amino acids. V was clipped by 5 bases and J by 4 bases, with 12 bases between them. CDR1 SGHVS and CDR2 FQNEAQ come from the germline V gene.